These 18 T cell receptor beta chains share one sample of origin, sequenced in a study of Graves' ophthalmopathy and Graves' hyperthyroidism. Amplification of TCR beta CDR3 regions used RNA transcripts. Second-round multiplex PCR came after first-round RT-PCR with HTBI primers. Via MiXCR, TCRdb re-called the multiplex PCR reads, giving one row per CDR3 protein. The data hold 560,000 or so distinct CDR3 sequences, with less than 45% observed a single time. Sequenced sample: peripheral blood or thyroid tissue (not recorded which). Receptors originate from an adult man with Graves' hyperthyroidism.

The rearrangement links TRBV24-1 to TRBJ2-7; 7 bases line up with TRBD1. Germline CDR1 reads KGHDR; CDR2 reads SFDVKD. Trimming took 4 bases from V and 9 from J; bases not matched to a gene: 11. This CDR3 comprises 14 residues. CDR3 sequence: CATSDPTGHRGQYF. CDR3 DNA sequence: TGTGCCACCAGTGACCCCACAGGACACAGGGGGCAGTACTTC.

This clonotype was detected ten times or more. The chain joins TRBV5-5 to TRBJ2-7, with TRBD1 identical over 11 bases. CDR3 size: 15 residues. The ends lost 4 bases at V and 2 bases at J; junction bases unmatched: 5. Germline lookup yields CDR1 SGHKS and CDR2 YYEKEE (reference sequence). The CDR3 bases are TGTGCCAGCAGCCTGGGGACAGGGGGTACCTACGAGCAGTACTTC. It codes for CASSLGTGGTYEQYF.

This clonotype was counted many times. The rearrangement links TRBV5-1 to TRBJ1-1, with TRBD1 identical over 9 bases. The germline gives CDR1 SGHRS, CDR2 YFSETQ. The CDR3 is 16 amino acids. Trimming cost V 3 bases and J 4 bases; bases outside gene matches: 10. The CDR3 sequence is CASSSKPTGGLTEAFF. DNA for the CDR3: TGCGCCAGCAGCTCTAAACCCACAGGGGGCCTCACTGAAGCTTTCTTT.

In its sample, this clonotype was seen a few times. The chain has TRBV3-1 and TRBJ1-6; TRBD1 agrees at 7 bases. This CDR3 contains 15 residues. Trimming cost V 5 bases and J 5 bases; bases outside gene matches: 6. CDR1 LGHDT and CDR2 YNNKEL come from the germline V gene (reference sequence). The CDR3 is CASSTQGNNNSPLHF. DNA for the CDR3: TGTGCCAGCAGCACACAGGGGAATAATAATTCACCCCTCCACTTT.

V is TRBV24-1 and J is TRBJ1-4; 7 nucleotides agree with TRBD1. V lost 6 bases to trimming and J lost 0 bases; unmatched junction nucleotides: 6. The CDR3 runs 16 residues. CDR1 is KGHDR, CDR2 SFDVKD, per germline. The CDR3 region has the DNA TGTGCCACCAGTCAAGGGACAGACCCAACTAATGAAAAACTGTTTTTT. Protein sequence: CATSQGTDPTNEKLFF.

Only a few counts were recorded for this clonotype. The chain uses TRBV6-5 and TRBJ2-5; 7 bases match TRBD1. The V and J ends lost 5 bases and 0 bases, in that order; junction bases with no gene match: 6. CDR1 and CDR2 from the germline V gene are MNHEY and SVGAGI. CDR3 size: 15 residues. In DNA, the CDR3 is TGTGCCAGCAGTCCCAGGGGACAGTACCAAGAGACCCAGTACTTC. This gives the protein CASSPRGQYQETQYF.

The chain is built from TRBV6-5 and TRBJ1-2, with 10 bases that match TRBD1. J gave up 4 bases and V 6 bases, and 11 bases lay outside the gene matches. The CDR3 has 16 residues. Looked up from germline, CDR1 is MNHEY and CDR2 is SVGAGI. The CDR3 region has the DNA TGTGCCAGCAGCGAGCGGGGACAGGGGATATTCTATGGCTACACCTTC. Its protein is CASSERGQGIFYGYTF.

The sample holds a few counts of this clonotype. CDR3 loop: CSASTGQAHYEQYF. The CDR3 bases are TGCAGTGCTAGCACGGGACAGGCCCACTACGAGCAGTACTTC. The rearrangement links TRBV20-1 to TRBJ2-7; 8 nucleotides align to TRBD1. The V and J ends lost 3 bases and 3 bases, in that order; junction bases with no gene match: 7. The germline V gene encodes CDR1 DFQATT and CDR2 SNEGSKA (reference sequence). This CDR3 spans 14 amino acids.

The chain joins TRBV5-1 to TRBJ2-5, with a tentative D call TRBD1 (5 bases). The CDR3 covers 14 residues. The V gene lost 4 bases and the J gene lost 2 bases, with 12 bases spanning the gap. CDR1 SGHRS and CDR2 YFSETQ come from the germline V gene. The CDR3 region has the DNA TGCGCCAGCAGCAACAGGAGCCCACAAGAGACCCAGTACTTC. The encoded protein is CASSNRSPQETQYF.

The V gene is TRBV5-1, the J gene TRBJ2-7; 7 nucleotides line up with TRBD1. Unmatched junction bases numbered 7, after V lost 0 bases and J lost 7 bases. Germline CDR1 reads SGHRS; CDR2 reads YFSETQ. This CDR3 contains 14 residues. The CDR3: CASSLATGIDEQYF. The CDR3 DNA reads as TGCGCCAGCAGCTTGGCGACAGGGATTGATGAGCAGTACTTC.

The chain links TRBV9 to TRBJ2-7, with 9 bases aligning to TRBD1. CDR3 length: 15 amino acids. CDR1 is SGDLS, CDR2 YYNGEE, per germline. Trimming at V came to 3 bases and at J to 4 bases, leaving 8 bases not matched to a gene. The CDR3 sequence is CASSEGTGLIYEQYF. The CDR3 nucleotides are TGTGCCAGCAGCGAGGGGACAGGGCTTATTTACGAGCAGTACTTC. Combining the CDR3 with reference TRBV9 and TRBJ2-7 gives the whole variable domain DSGVTQTPKHLITATGQRVTLRCSPRSGDLSVYWYQQSLDQGLQFLIQYYNGEERAKGNILERFSAQQFPDLHSELNLSSLELGDSALYFCASSEGTGLIYEQYFGPGTRLTVT.

Note on this clonotype: One end of the junction varies from germline; a read error may be responsible. The J gene is TRBJ2-6, the V gene TRBV2; TRBD2 matches at 14 bases. Germline assignment: CDR1 SNHLY and CDR2 FYNNEI. The CDR3 has 15 residues. The DNA for the CDR3 is TGTGCCAGCAGTGAGGGACTAGCGGGGGCCTACGTCCTGACTTTC. Amino acids: CASSEGLAGAYVLTF.

As DNA, the CDR3 is TGCAGCCAAGTAAGGGGAAACACCATATATTTT. Translating it yields CSQVRGNTIYF. V gene TRBV29-1 combines with J gene TRBJ1-3; D not certain. In germline, CDR1 is SQVTM, CDR2 ANQGSEA. Between the trimmed V and J ends, which lost 8 bases and 4 bases, there was a span of 9 bases. The CDR3 consists of 11 residues. Filled out from reference TRBV29-1 and TRBJ1-3, the complete variable domain reads SAVISQKPSRDICQRGTSLTIQCQVDSQVTMMFWYRQQPGQSLTLIATANQGSEATYESGFVIDKFPISRPNLTFSTLTVSNMSPEDSSIYLCSQVRGNTIYFGEGSWLTVV.

This clonotype was counted ten times or more. The chain is built from TRBV6-1 and TRBJ2-7, with TRBD1 identical over 7 bases. CDR3 length equals 15 residues. Germline lookup yields CDR1 MNHNS and CDR2 SASEGT. J was trimmed by 0 bases and V by 6 bases; bases with no gene match: 8. CDR3 amino acids: CASRRDRESSYEQYF. The CDR3 nucleotides are TGTGCCAGCAGAAGAGACAGGGAAAGCTCCTACGAGCAGTACTTC.

V and J are TRBV28 and TRBJ1-2; a weak D match, TRBD1 (5 bases). The CDR3 extends over 15 amino acids. Germline-derived CDR1 and CDR2 are MDHEN and SYDVKM. The V end was cut by 4 bases, the J end by 3 bases, with 15 bases between. CDR3 protein: CASSSEGRVDYGYTF. The DNA of the CDR3 is TGTGCCAGCAGTTCCGAGGGCAGGGTGGACTATGGCTACACCTTC.

V is TRBV7-6 and J is TRBJ1-5; 7 nucleotides agree with TRBD1. There are 16 residues in the CDR3. With V trimmed by 6 bases and J by 0 bases, 8 bases remained unmatched. Per the germline V gene, CDR1 is SGHVS and CDR2 is FNYEAQ. CDR3 loop: CASRDRRIDSNQPQHF. CDR3 sequence (DNA): TGTGCCAGCAGGGACAGGCGAATCGATAGCAATCAGCCCCAGCATTTT. Looking up the rest from reference TRBV7-6 and TRBJ1-5 gives the full variable domain: GAGVSQSPRYKVTKRGQDVALRCDPISGHVSLYWYRQALGQGPEFLTYFNYEAQQDKSGLPNDRFSAERPEGSISTLTIQRTEQRDSAMYRCASRDRRIDSNQPQHFGDGTRLSIL.

This clonotype was observed many times. This chain uses TRBV10-2 with TRBJ2-5, with a tentative D call TRBD1 (7 bases). CDR3 length: 13 amino acids. Trimming took 3 bases from V and 7 from J, leaving 12 bases between them. Germline values: CDR1 WSHSY, CDR2 SAAADI. CDR3 DNA sequence: TGCGCCAGCAGTGACGGCAGGGGGGTGACCCAGTACTTC. The encoded protein is CASSDGRGVTQYF.

This clonotype turned up a few times. The chain joins TRBV7-9 to TRBJ1-4; D not certain. Germline-derived CDR1 and CDR2 are SEHNR and FQNEAQ (reference sequence). V gave up 4 bases and J gave up 1 base, with 13 bases separating them. The CDR3 has 16 amino acids. CDR3 amino acids: CASSYGPYGTNEKLFF. The CDR3, as DNA: TGTGCCAGCAGCTATGGACCATATGGAACTAATGAAAAACTGTTTTTT.